These 4 T cell receptor beta chains were sequenced from one sample in a study of cytomegalovirus exposure and HLA in healthy donors. Measured with immunoSEQ multiplex PCR; TCRdb has only the in-frame clones, and not every one. Of about 130,000 clones listed, 85% to 90% are singletons. The sample taken for sequencing was PBMCs. Receptor source: a woman aged 30 to 39 in good health and CMV-seropositive.

This chain links TRBV2 with TRBJ2-7; 10 nucleotides match TRBD1. The CDR3 consists of 15 residues. Germline V gene sequence: CDR1 SNHLY, CDR2 FYNNEI. Trimming cost V 2 bases and J 6 bases; bases outside gene matches: 7. CDR3 DNA: TGTGCCAGCAGTGAATTTAGACAGGGGGCGGGCGAGCAGTACTTC. It yields the protein CASSEFRQGAGEQYF.

DNA for the CDR3: TGTGCCAGCAGCCGGCGCCGGGATTATGGCTACACCTTC. Residues: CASSRRRDYGYTF. V gene TRBV6-6 combines with J gene TRBJ1-2; D gene uncertain. Per the germline V gene, CDR1 is MNHNY and CDR2 is SVGAGI (reference sequence). Trimming removed 6 bases at V and 5 bases at J, with 13 bases between. This CDR3 spans 13 amino acids.

This clone was observed once. This chain joins TRBV15 and TRBJ2-5, with 9 bases lining up with TRBD2. With V trimmed by 1 base and J by 2 bases, 11 bases remained unmatched. Germline CDR1 LNHNV, CDR2 YYDKDF (reference sequence). CDR3 size: 18 residues. CDR3 sequence (DNA): TGTGCCACCAGCAGAGCCTTAGGGCGGGGGGGACCTCAAGAGACCCAGTACTTC. Translating it yields CATSRALGRGGPQETQYF.

The chain has TRBV6-5 and TRBJ1-1, with D perhaps TRBD1 (6 bases). Looked up from germline, CDR1 is MNHEY and CDR2 is SVGAGI. This CDR3 spans 15 amino acids. V lost 4 bases, J lost 1 base, and 13 bases lay in between. CDR3 nucleotides: TGTGCCAGCAGTTTAACAGGGATAAGGAACACTGAAGCTTTCTTT. The encoded protein is CASSLTGIRNTEAFF.